These 25 T cell receptor beta chains came from one sample sequenced in a study of identical twins. TCRdb used MiXCR to reprocess the 5' RACE reads, holding one entry per CDR3 protein. This table holds around 480,000 distinct CDR3 sequences, approximately 15% found once. The same sample was also studied in work on yellow fever vaccine responses in identical twins.

The sample comprised CD4+ T cells sorted from blood. All receptors derive from a young woman in good health.

The V and J genes are TRBV2 and TRBJ2-7; 9 bases align to TRBD2. This CDR3 has 13 amino acids. CDR1 and CDR2 from the germline V gene are SNHLY and FYNNEI. The V and J ends lost 8 bases and 6 bases, in that order; junction bases with no gene match: 8. The DNA for the CDR3 is TGTGCCAGCCGGACTAGCGAAGGGGGCGAGCAGTACTTC. The encoded protein is CASRTSEGGEQYF.

The rearrangement links TRBV5-4 to TRBJ1-1; unclear D gene. Germline V gene data show CDR1 as SGHNT and CDR2 as YYREEE (reference sequence). The CDR3 totals 16 residues. V gave up 4 bases and J gave up 0 bases, with 16 bases separating them. CDR3 DNA: TGTGCCAGCAGCCCCCCGACCACGGGCATGAACACTGAAGCTTTCTTT. Protein product: CASSPPTTGMNTEAFF. Together with reference TRBV5-4 and TRBJ1-1, the CDR3 gives the full variable domain: ETGVTQSPTHLIKTRGQQVTLRCSSQSGHNTVSWYQQALGQGPQFIFQYYREEENGRGNFPPRFSGLQFPNYSSELNVNALELDDSALYLCASSPPTTGMNTEAFFGQGTRLTVV.

This clonotype was counted many times. This rearrangement joins TRBV29-1 to TRBJ2-3; TRBD2 matches at 7 bases. Looked up from germline, CDR1 is SQVTM and CDR2 is ANQGSEA. This CDR3 has 17 residues. With V trimmed by 7 bases and J by 1 base, 17 bases remained unmatched. The CDR3 region has the DNA TGCAGCGGCGGGAAGGCGGGAGATGGGATGGGCACAGATACGCAGTATTTT. Its translation: CSGGKAGDGMGTDTQYF.

V is TRBV18 and J is TRBJ1-1, with D possibly matching TRBD1 (6 bases). With 2 bases removed from V and 1 base from J, the gap between germline ends came to 14 bases. Germline V gene lookup returns CDR1 KGHSH and CDR2 LQKENI. This CDR3 spans 16 amino acids. Here the CDR3 reads CASSPGAQGWNTEAFF. CDR3 nucleotide sequence: TGTGCCAGCTCACCAGGGGCGCAGGGGTGGAACACTGAAGCTTTCTTT.

This clonotype was counted only a few times. The rearrangement joins TRBV5-6 to TRBJ2-1, with D tentatively TRBD2 (6 bases). Germline loops: CDR1 SGHDT, CDR2 YYEEEE. V was pared by 7 bases and J by 0 bases, with 14 bases between. The CDR3 is made up of 15 amino acids. CDR3: CASFSGGGSYNEQFF. In nucleotides, the CDR3 is TGTGCCAGCTTTTCCGGGGGAGGCTCCTACAATGAGCAGTTCTTC.

This clonotype was counted only a few times. V usage is TRBV28 and J usage is TRBJ2-1; possible D gene TRBD2, 5 bases. Germline assignment: CDR1 MDHEN and CDR2 SYDVKM. The V end lost 4 bases, the J end lost 0 bases, and 13 bases lay between the germline ends. The CDR3 is made up of 16 amino acids. For the CDR3, the DNA is TGTGCCAGCAGTTCTTCATCGGGAAGCTCCTACAATGAGCAGTTCTTC. This sequence encodes CASSSSSGSSYNEQFF. Based on the CDR3 plus reference TRBV28 and TRBJ2-1, the full variable domain is DVKVTQSSRYLVKRTGEKVFLECVQDMDHENMFWYRQDPGLGLRLIYFSYDVKMKEKGDIPEGYSVSREKKERFSLILESASTNQTSMYLCASSSSSGSSYNEQFFGPGTRLTVL.

This clonotype has just a few counts. This sequence joins TRBV3-1 and TRBJ2-2, with D perhaps TRBD1 (6 bases). Germline CDR1 LGHDT, CDR2 YNNKEL (reference sequence). The V gene lost 1 base and the J gene lost 0 bases, with 9 bases spanning the gap. This CDR3 is built from 16 residues. The CDR3 coding sequence is TGTGCCAGCAGCCAAGTGACAGGCACGAACACCGGGGAGCTGTTTTTT. This codes for CASSQVTGTNTGELFF.

V gene TRBV2 combines with J gene TRBJ2-5, with TRBD2 matching 10 bases. The CDR3 consists of 16 residues. Germline values: CDR1 SNHLY, CDR2 FYNNEI. Trimming removed 1 base from V and 4 bases from J; junction bases left unmatched: 6. CDR3 sequence (DNA): TGTGCCAGCAGTGAAGTTCTAGCGGGAGTGGTAGAGACCCAGTACTTC. Protein: CASSEVLAGVVETQYF.

The CDR3 loop reads CASSAYRGGPYEQYF. In nucleotides, the CDR3 is TGTGCCAGCAGCGCCTACCGGGGGGGCCCATACGAGCAGTACTTC. The rearrangement joins TRBV2 to TRBJ2-7; TRBD2 matches at 8 bases. Germline CDR1 SNHLY, CDR2 FYNNEI. The CDR3 contains 15 residues. V trimming: 6 bases; J trimming: 4 bases; junction bases outside the gene matches: 11.

The chain combines TRBV20-1 with TRBJ2-7; no firm D call. Trimming stripped 3 bases from V and 6 bases from J, with 12 bases between. This CDR3 has 12 residues. The germline V gene encodes CDR1 DFQATT and CDR2 SNEGSKA (reference sequence). CDR3 coding DNA: TGCAGTGCTAGTCCCCTAGTGTTCGAGCAGTACTTC. Residues: CSASPLVFEQYF.

This clonotype was seen only once. The V and J genes are TRBV24-1 and TRBJ2-1, with a tentative D call TRBD1 (5 bases). CDR3 length equals 16 residues. The V gene's germline CDR1 is KGHDR and CDR2 SFDVKD. The ends were cut back, 4 bases at V and 2 bases at J, with 14 bases in the middle. Here the CDR3 reads CATSDSRALTYNEQFF. The CDR3 DNA reads as TGTGCCACCAGTGACTCCAGGGCCCTCACCTACAATGAGCAGTTCTTC.

V usage is TRBV5-6 and J usage is TRBJ2-1; 8 nucleotides agree with TRBD2. The CDR3 loop spans 17 amino acids. Trimming at V came to 7 bases and at J to 2 bases, leaving 14 bases not matched to a gene. Germline CDR1 is SGHDT and CDR2 is YYEEEE. This CDR3 is CASGSEVMRGAYNEQFF. CDR3 sequence (DNA): TGTGCCAGCGGCTCCGAAGTGATGCGGGGGGCCTACAATGAGCAGTTCTTC.

The rearrangement links TRBV24-1 to TRBJ2-2; 7 bases line up with TRBD1. Germline V gene data show CDR1 as KGHDR and CDR2 as SFDVKD. This CDR3 is built from 16 residues. J was trimmed by 4 bases and V by 4 bases; bases with no gene match: 8. Here the CDR3 reads CATSDSRQGGTGELFF. The DNA for the CDR3 is TGTGCCACCAGTGACAGTCGACAGGGCGGCACCGGGGAGCTGTTTTTT.

This clonotype was seen a few times. The V gene is TRBV2, the J gene TRBJ2-3, with a tentative D call TRBD1 (5 bases). The CDR3 runs to 12 residues. Trimming shortened V by 3 bases and J by 5 bases, and 6 bases separated the two germline ends. Germline CDR1 reads SNHLY; CDR2 reads FYNNEI. CDR3 sequence reads: CASSDQGDTQYF. The CDR3 bases are TGTGCCAGCAGTGATCAGGGAGATACGCAGTATTTT.

This clonotype was found a few times. The rearrangement links TRBV7-9 to TRBJ2-5, with D tentatively TRBD1 or TRBD2 (6 bases each). Trimming shortened V by 5 bases and J by 7 bases, and 20 bases separated the two germline ends. From germline, CDR1 is SEHNR and CDR2 FQNEAQ (reference sequence). CDR3 length equals 15 residues. CDR3 amino acids: CASSPLPEGGGTQYF. The CDR3 DNA reads as TGTGCCAGCAGCCCTCTTCCTGAGGGGGGAGGGACCCAGTACTTC.

This clonotype was picked up many times. The chain carries TRBV27 and TRBJ2-2, with 7 bases matching TRBD2. Trimming removed 8 bases from V and 4 bases from J; junction bases left unmatched: 4. The CDR3 is made up of 13 amino acids. CDR1 MNHEY and CDR2 SMNVEV come from the germline V gene (reference sequence). The DNA of the CDR3 is TGTGCCAGCTCGGGACTACGCACCGGGGAGCTGTTTTTT. Translated: CASSGLRTGELFF.

This clonotype has only a few counts. The chain couples TRBV9 to TRBJ2-5; TRBD2 agrees at 7 bases. This CDR3 spans 16 amino acids. The germline V gene encodes CDR1 SGDLS and CDR2 YYNGEE. The junction had 7 bases not matched to a gene; V was cut back by 0 bases and J by 2 bases. In DNA, the CDR3 is TGTGCCAGCAGCGTAGCTACTCAGGGAGGGCAAGAGACCCAGTACTTC. It is translated as CASSVATQGGQETQYF. The full variable domain, in which reference TRBV9 and TRBJ2-5 provide the parts outside the CDR3, is DSGVTQTPKHLITATGQRVTLRCSPRSGDLSVYWYQQSLDQGLQFLIQYYNGEERAKGNILERFSAQQFPDLHSELNLSSLELGDSALYFCASSVATQGGQETQYFGPGTRLLVL.

Ten or more counts support this clonotype. At one end, the junction sequence differs from germline, possibly due to a read error. The genes are TRBV5-1 and TRBJ2-4; 10 nucleotides line up with TRBD1. The CDR3 is 12 residues long. Germline V gives CDR1 SGHRS, CDR2 YFSETQ. CDR3 coding DNA: TGCGCCAGCAGCCACGGGACAGGGGAGGGCCACTTC. This sequence encodes CASSHGTGEGHF.

The J gene is TRBJ2-4, the V gene TRBV12-3 or TRBV12-4; perhaps TRBD2 as D (6 bases). There are 15 residues in the CDR3. V lost 7 bases to trimming and J lost 1 base, with 14 bases between them. This CDR3 reads CASTIGGRAKNIQYF. In DNA, the CDR3 is TGTGCCAGCACCATTGGAGGGAGGGCCAAAAACATTCAGTACTTC.

The CDR3 region is CASSYERGLGMNTEAFF. CDR3 sequence (DNA): TGTGCCAGCAGTTACGAACGAGGTCTAGGGATGAACACTGAAGCTTTCTTT. The V gene is TRBV6-5, the J gene TRBJ1-1, with no clear D. Germline V CDR1 and CDR2: MNHEY, SVGAGI. This CDR3 spans 17 amino acids. Trimming shortened V by 2 bases and J by 0 bases, and 16 bases separated the two germline ends.

V usage is TRBV4-1 and J usage is TRBJ2-4; TRBD1 matches 7 bases. After removal of 2 bases from V and 0 bases from J, the junction contained 10 bases not matched to a gene. The CDR3 length is 18 residues. CDR1 is MGHRA, CDR2 YSYEKL, per germline. The CDR3 spells CASSQPTTGAQAKNIQYF. Here the CDR3 DNA reads TGCGCCAGCAGCCAACCAACCACAGGGGCCCAAGCCAAAAACATTCAGTACTTC.

This clonotype has only a few counts. The genes are TRBV18 and TRBJ2-3; D is uncertain. The germline V gene has CDR1 KGHSH and CDR2 LQKENI. The CDR3 runs 14 residues. The germline V and J ends were trimmed by 0 bases and 0 bases, with 4 bases remaining between them. The CDR3 reads CASSPPISTDTQYF. DNA for the CDR3: TGTGCCAGCTCACCACCGATTAGCACAGATACGCAGTATTTT.

J is TRBJ2-7 and V is TRBV7-9; no definite D call. The CDR3 has 13 residues. Per germline, CDR1 SEHNR and CDR2 FQNEAQ (reference sequence). V was clipped by 5 bases and J by 6 bases, with 14 bases between them. The CDR3, as DNA: TGTGCCAGCAGCCCTACACCTTTGGGCGAGCAGTACTTC. It encodes CASSPTPLGEQYF. Full variable domain (remainder filled in from reference TRBV7-9 and TRBJ2-7): DTGVSQNPRHKITKRGQNVTFRCDPISEHNRLYWYRQTLGQGPEFLTYFQNEAQLEKSRLLSDRFSAERPKGSFSTLEIQRTEQGDSAMYLCASSPTPLGEQYFGPGTRLTVT.

This clonotype was counted many times. The J gene is TRBJ2-7, the V gene TRBV7-2; D is ambiguous. Germline CDR1 reads SGHTA; CDR2 reads FQGNSA. With 1 base removed from V and 3 bases from J, the gap between germline ends came to 13 bases. The length of the CDR3 is 15 residues. The CDR3 protein is CASSLVTNSLYEQYF. The CDR3 DNA reads as TGTGCCAGCAGCTTAGTGACAAACAGCCTCTACGAGCAGTACTTC.

The chain is built from TRBV28 and TRBJ2-7; 8 nucleotides agree with TRBD2. CDR1 MDHEN and CDR2 SYDVKM come from the germline V gene. V was pared by 8 bases and J by 3 bases, with 9 bases of the junction left unmatched. This CDR3 comprises 14 residues. CDR3 region: CASYSGGAGYEQYF. In DNA form, the CDR3 reads TGTGCCAGCTACTCCGGGGGGGCCGGCTACGAGCAGTACTTC.